These 18 T cell receptor beta chains originate from one sample sequenced in a study of CD8+CD57+ T cells in acquired aplastic anemia. Template material for TCR beta VDJ and CDR3 profiling consisted of genomic DNA. A single record per CDR3 protein comes from TCRdb applying MiXCR to the reads. The table includes about 420,000 distinct CDR3 sequences, 55% to 75% detected once. Sample: sorted CD4+, CD8+, or CD8+CD57+ T cells (not recorded which) from PBMCs. Receptors were obtained from a human donor in good health, serving as a control.

V is TRBV7-2 and J is TRBJ2-5; possibly TRBD2 for D (6 bases). CDR3 size: 15 residues. V lost 4 bases to trimming and J lost 5 bases, with 17 bases between them. Per germline, CDR1 SGHTA and CDR2 FQGNSA. CDR3 residues: CASSSIADKEETQYF. The DNA for the CDR3 is TGTGCCAGCAGCTCAATAGCGGACAAAGAGGAGACCCAGTACTTC.

This CDR3 is CASSLDDNQPQHF. The CDR3 nucleotides are TGTGCCAGCAGCTTAGATGACAATCAGCCCCAGCATTTT. This chain uses TRBV7-9 with TRBJ1-5, with D unclear. The CDR3 length is 13 residues. V gave up 1 base and J gave up 3 bases, with 4 bases separating them. Germline V lookup: CDR1 SEHNR, CDR2 FQNEAQ (reference sequence).

The V and J genes are TRBV20-1 and TRBJ2-7; D perhaps matches TRBD1 (6 bases). The CDR3 runs 20 residues. Germline-derived CDR1 and CDR2 are DFQATT and SNEGSKA (reference sequence). V was cut by 3 bases and J by 2 bases, with 32 bases left in between. The chain's CDR3 is CSASGRSPLHRVGGTYEQYF. In DNA form, the CDR3 reads TGCAGTGCTAGTGGTCGTTCGCCCCTCCACAGGGTCGGTGGCACCTACGAGCAGTACTTC.

This clonotype has a count of ten or more. The rearrangement uses TRBV7-8 and TRBJ2-5; D possibly corresponds to TRBD1 (5 bases). The CDR3 is 16 amino acids. Trimming took off 1 base at V and 5 bases at J, with 17 bases between the two ends. Germline V lookup: CDR1 SGHVS, CDR2 FQNEAQ. CDR3 coding DNA: TGTGCCAGCAGCTTAGAATACGGTGGATCAGGGGAGACCCAGTACTTC. It yields the protein CASSLEYGGSGETQYF.

This clonotype was recorded only once. The chain joins TRBV5-6 to TRBJ1-2; D not certain. Germline V gives CDR1 SGHDT, CDR2 YYEEEE. This CDR3 has 12 residues. This chain's CDR3 is CERKGGIYGYTF. The CDR3 nucleotides read TGTGAGAGGAAAGGAGGTATCTATGGCTACACCTTC.

This chain uses TRBV15 with TRBJ2-5, with 9 bases fitting TRBD1. Unmatched junction bases numbered 4, after V lost 0 bases and J lost 2 bases. Germline V lookup: CDR1 LNHNV, CDR2 YYDKDF (reference sequence). The CDR3 totals 16 residues. CDR3 in amino acids: CATSRDKGTGQETQYF. CDR3 bases: TGTGCCACCAGCAGAGATAAGGGGACAGGGCAAGAGACCCAGTACTTC.

V usage is TRBV20-1 and J usage is TRBJ2-7; possibly TRBD1 for D (6 bases). The V end was cut by 6 bases, the J end by 5 bases, with 20 bases between. The V gene's germline CDR1 is DFQATT and CDR2 SNEGSKA (reference sequence). CDR3 size: 14 residues. The CDR3 loop reads CSARRLDSSDEQYF. The CDR3 DNA reads as TGCAGTGCCCGCCGCCTGGACAGCTCTGACGAGCAGTACTTC.

Concerning this clonotype: No conserved phenylalanine or tryptophan ends this CDR3, so it is likely a read error. The chain carries TRBV9 and TRBJ2-4; no reliable D call. Trimming cost V 7 bases and J 7 bases, with 12 bases left between them. The length of the CDR3 is 12 residues. Germline V CDR1 and CDR2: SGDLS, YYNGEE. The CDR3, as DNA: TGTGCCAGCGGCAGAGATGGGAACATTCAGTACCTC. Its protein product is CASGRDGNIQYL.

The rearrangement uses TRBV2 and TRBJ2-5, with 9 bases matching TRBD2. The J segment lost 5 bases and the V segment lost 1 base, leaving 8 bases of the junction unmatched. CDR1 SNHLY and CDR2 FYNNEI come from the germline V gene. The CDR3 runs 16 residues. CDR3 region: CASSEGPLAGLETQYF. CDR3 DNA sequence: TGTGCCAGCAGTGAAGGCCCGCTAGCGGGACTGGAGACCCAGTACTTC.

In the case of this clonotype: One junction end does not reproduce the germline sequence, and a read error may be involved. The J gene is TRBJ2-1, the V gene TRBV5-1; possible D gene TRBD2, 6 bases. The CDR3 covers 17 residues. Germline CDR1 SGHRS, CDR2 YFSETQ. The CDR3 is CASGFEFLAGGDNEQFF. CDR3 bases: TGCGCCAGCGGCTTCGAATTCCTGGCGGGCGGGGATAATGAGCAGTTCTTC.

This rearrangement joins TRBV5-4 to TRBJ1-1; D not resolved. Germline V gene lookup returns CDR1 SGHNT and CDR2 YYREEE (reference sequence). This CDR3 is 15 amino acids long. V lost 5 bases and J 1 base, leaving 15 bases between the germline ends. In nucleotides, the CDR3 is TGTGCCAGCAGTCGGCCGGCCTCGGCGAACACTGAAGCTTTCTTT. Residues: CASSRPASANTEAFF.

A single count supports this clonotype. The rearrangement joins TRBV12-3 or TRBV12-4 to TRBJ1-5, with 10 bases lining up with TRBD1. CDR3 size: 16 residues. V lost 5 bases and J lost 4; bases outside the gene matches: 8. The CDR3 DNA follows: TGTGCCAGCAGTCAGACAGGGGGCGGGATGAATCAGCCCCAGCATTTT. Residues: CASSQTGGGMNQPQHF.

This clonotype was seen many times. This chain uses TRBV7-9 with TRBJ1-5; tentative D call: TRBD1 (5 bases). The CDR3 has 15 amino acids. Germline loops: CDR1 SEHNR, CDR2 FQNEAQ (reference sequence). V dropped 3 bases and J dropped 2 bases, with 11 bases sitting between them. This chain's CDR3 is CASSLQTVGNQPQHF. DNA for the CDR3: TGTGCCAGCAGCTTGCAGACAGTAGGCAATCAGCCCCAGCATTTT.

The chain carries TRBV19 and TRBJ1-3, with a weak D call TRBD1 (5 bases). CDR1 is LNHDA, CDR2 SQIVND, per germline (reference sequence). V was trimmed by 4 bases and J by 3 bases, leaving 10 bases between them. CDR3 length: 14 residues. CDR3 sequence reads: CASSRGGYGNTIYF. As DNA, the CDR3 is TGTGCCAGTAGTAGGGGGGGTTATGGAAACACCATATATTTT.

The table lists this clonotype with many counts. The CDR3 loop is CSASWGGSSYNEQFF. For the CDR3, the DNA is TGCAGTGCTAGTTGGGGGGGTAGCTCCTACAATGAGCAGTTCTTC. V usage is TRBV20-1 and J usage is TRBJ2-1, with TRBD2 identical over 7 bases. CDR1 and CDR2 from the germline V gene are DFQATT and SNEGSKA (reference sequence). This CDR3 contains 15 residues. J was trimmed by 0 bases and V by 3 bases; bases with no gene match: 5.

About this clonotype: The CDR3 carries no conserved terminal phenylalanine or tryptophan, so it likely arises from a read error. The limits of the CDR3 on the DNA are not certain, so only TCRdb's listed CDR3 is given. The chain couples TRBV19 to TRBJ1-5; whether TRBD1, the table's D call, matches the DNA was not checked. The CDR3 contains 13 residues when both ends are counted. Germline CDR1 and CDR2: LNHDA and SQIVND (reference sequence). The CDR3 here is CASSTYRGLPEGV.

J is TRBJ1-6 and V is TRBV30; 7 positions agree with TRBD1. Germline assignment: CDR1 GTSNPN and CDR2 SVGIG (reference sequence). This CDR3 comprises 13 residues. Germline trimming cut 4 bases from V and 8 bases from J; bases unmatched to any gene: 5. The CDR3 DNA reads TGTGCCTGGACCGGGACAGATGATTCACCCCTCCACTTT. It is translated as CAWTGTDDSPLHF.

As to this clonotype: A junction end diverges from the germline sequence, so it may reflect a read error. The V gene is TRBV11-1, the J gene TRBJ2-3; no firm D call. This CDR3 region has 16 residues. From germline, CDR1 is SGHAT and CDR2 FQDESV (reference sequence). CDR3 in amino acids: CASEPELTRTTDTQYF. As DNA, the CDR3 is TGCGCCAGCGAACCGGAGCTGACTCGCACGACAGATACGCAGTATTTT.